This T cell receptor beta chain was observed in a study of immune evolution from preneoplasia to lung adenocarcinoma. Histologic diagnosis was independently verified by two lung pathologists. As to this clone: Its antigen is not known.

Profiling relied on immunoSEQ multiplex PCR, and the TCRdb table lists in-frame clones only, not all of them. The profile covers tens of thousands of clones, with about 74% appearing a single time and 5.5% to 6% taken by the ten largest. Study-level findings and limits: Clonality was highest in normal lung, lower in later-stage lesions apparently.

The CDR3 totals 13 residues. In germline, CDR1 is MGHDK, CDR2 SYGVNS. V lost 10 bases to trimming and J lost 1 base, with 13 bases between them. Sequencing was performed on FFPE invasive lung adenocarcinoma tissue. This receptor was obtained from a person between 60 and 70 years old with invasive lung adenocarcinoma. Some clones in this sample may be carry-over from other donors' samples. The gene calls are TRBV25-1 and TRBJ2-5; D unclear. The CDR3 protein is CATQSGSQETQYF. Written as DNA, the CDR3 is TGTGCCACCCAGTCGGGCAGCCAAGAGACCCAGTACTTC.